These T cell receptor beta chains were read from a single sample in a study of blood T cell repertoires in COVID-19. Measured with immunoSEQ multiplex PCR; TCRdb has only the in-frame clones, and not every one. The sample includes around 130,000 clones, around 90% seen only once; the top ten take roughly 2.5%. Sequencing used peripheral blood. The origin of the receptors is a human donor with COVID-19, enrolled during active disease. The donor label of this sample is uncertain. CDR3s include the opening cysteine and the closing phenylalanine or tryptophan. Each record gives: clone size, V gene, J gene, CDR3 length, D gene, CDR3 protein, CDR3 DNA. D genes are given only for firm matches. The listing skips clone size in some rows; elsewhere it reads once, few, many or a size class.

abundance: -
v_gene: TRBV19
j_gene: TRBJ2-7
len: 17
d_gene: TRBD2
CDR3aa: CASSIESGGSPSYEQYF
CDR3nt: TGTGCCAGTAGTATAGAGTCCGGCGGGAGCCCCTCCTACGAGCAGTACTTC

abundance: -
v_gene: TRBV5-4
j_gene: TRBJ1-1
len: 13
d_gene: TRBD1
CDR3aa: CASSLGQESEAFF
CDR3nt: TGTGCCAGCAGTTTGGGACAGGAATCCGAAGCTTTCTTT

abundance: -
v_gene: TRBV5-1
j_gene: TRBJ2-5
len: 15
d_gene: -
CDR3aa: CASSLSPHGQETQYF
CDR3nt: TGCGCCAGCAGCTTGTCCCCCCACGGCCAAGAGACCCAGTACTTC

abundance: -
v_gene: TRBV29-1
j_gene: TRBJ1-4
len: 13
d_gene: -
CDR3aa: CSVDRGSGEKLFF
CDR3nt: TGCAGCGTTGACCGGGGATCGGGTGAAAAACTGTTTTTT

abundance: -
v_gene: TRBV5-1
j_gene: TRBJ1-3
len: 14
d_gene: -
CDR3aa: CASSLGQVGNTIYF
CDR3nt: TGCGCCAGCAGCTTGGGGCAGGTTGGAAACACCATATATTTT

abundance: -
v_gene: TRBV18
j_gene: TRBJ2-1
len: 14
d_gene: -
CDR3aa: CASSRPGRENEQFF
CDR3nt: TGTGCCAGCTCACGCCCTGGCAGGGAAAATGAGCAGTTCTTC

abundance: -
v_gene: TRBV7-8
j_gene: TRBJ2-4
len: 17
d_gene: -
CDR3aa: CASSSYTTTGSKNIQYF
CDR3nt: TGTGCCAGCAGCTCCTATACCACAACAGGGTCCAAAAACATTCAGTACTTC

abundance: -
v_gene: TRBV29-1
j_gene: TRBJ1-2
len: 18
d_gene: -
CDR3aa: CSVESNAGGRPANYGYTF
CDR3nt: TGCAGCGTTGAGTCCAATGCAGGAGGGCGCCCCGCTAACTATGGCTACACCTTC

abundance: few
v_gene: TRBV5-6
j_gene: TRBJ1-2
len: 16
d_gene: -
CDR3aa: CASSYTGQIRVYGYTF
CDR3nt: TGTGCCAGCAGCTACACGGGACAAATACGGGTCTATGGCTACACCTTC

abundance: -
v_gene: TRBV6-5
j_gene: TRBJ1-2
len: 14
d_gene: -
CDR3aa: CASSYGTTNYGYTF
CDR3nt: TGTGCCAGCAGTTACGGGACTACTAACTATGGCTACACCTTC

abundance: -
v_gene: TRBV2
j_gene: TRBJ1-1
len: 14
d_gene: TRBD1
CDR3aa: CASSEVRTGTGSFF
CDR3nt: TGTGCCAGCAGTGAAGTAAGAACCGGGACAGGCTCTTTCTTT

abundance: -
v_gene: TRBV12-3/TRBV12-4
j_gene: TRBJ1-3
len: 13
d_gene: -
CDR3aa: CASSFFLGDTIYF
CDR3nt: TGTGCCAGCAGTTTTTTTCTGGGAGACACCATATATTTT

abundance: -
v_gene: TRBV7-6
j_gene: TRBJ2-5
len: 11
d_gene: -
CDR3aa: CASSVQETQYF
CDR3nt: TGTGCCAGCAGCGTACAAGAGACCCAGTACTTC

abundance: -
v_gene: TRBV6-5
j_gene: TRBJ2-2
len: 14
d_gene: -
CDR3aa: CASTNSFNTGELFF
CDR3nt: TGTGCCAGCACTAACAGTTTTAACACCGGGGAGCTGTTTTTT

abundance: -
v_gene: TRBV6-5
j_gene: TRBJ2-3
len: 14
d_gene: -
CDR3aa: CASSKSQEGNTQYF
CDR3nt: TGTGCCAGCAGTAAAAGCCAGGAGGGGAATACGCAGTATTTT

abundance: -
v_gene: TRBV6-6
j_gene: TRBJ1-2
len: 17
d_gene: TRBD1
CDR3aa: CASSRRQGLASNYGYTF
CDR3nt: TGTGCCAGCAGTCGCAGACAGGGCCTCGCTTCTAACTATGGCTACACCTTC

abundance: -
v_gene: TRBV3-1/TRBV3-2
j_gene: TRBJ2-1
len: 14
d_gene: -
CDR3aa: CASSQEFEAYGQFF
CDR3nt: TGTGCCAGCAGCCAAGAATTTGAAGCGTATGGGCAGTTCTTC

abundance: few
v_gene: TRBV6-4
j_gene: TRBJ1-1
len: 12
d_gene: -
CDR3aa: CASTYGNTEAFF
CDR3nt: TGTGCCAGCACCTACGGGAACACTGAAGCTTTCTTT

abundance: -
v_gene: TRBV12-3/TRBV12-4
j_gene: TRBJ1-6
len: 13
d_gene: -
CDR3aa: CASSFSSNSPLHF
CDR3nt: TGTGCCAGCAGTTTTTCGAGTAATTCACCCCTCCACTTT

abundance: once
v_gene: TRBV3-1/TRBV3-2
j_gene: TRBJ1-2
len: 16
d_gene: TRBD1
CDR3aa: CATKGKGTGQFYGYTF
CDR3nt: TGTGCCACCAAGGGCAAAGGGACAGGGCAATTCTATGGCTACACCTTC

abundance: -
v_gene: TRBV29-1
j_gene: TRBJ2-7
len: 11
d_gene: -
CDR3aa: CGGGSRNEQYF
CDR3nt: TGCGGGGGGGGCAGCCGGAACGAGCAGTACTTC

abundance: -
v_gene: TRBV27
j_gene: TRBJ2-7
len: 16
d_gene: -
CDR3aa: CASSLFTPGTVYEQYF
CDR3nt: TGTGCCAGCAGTCTTTTCACCCCAGGTACCGTCTACGAGCAGTACTTC

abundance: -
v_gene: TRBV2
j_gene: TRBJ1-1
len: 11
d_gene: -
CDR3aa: CASSDVLIAFF
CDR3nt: TGTGCCAGCAGTGATGTCCTTATAGCTTTCTTT

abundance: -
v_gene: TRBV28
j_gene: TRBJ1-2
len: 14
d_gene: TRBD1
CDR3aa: CASKVGQDIYGYTF
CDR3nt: TGTGCCAGCAAGGTAGGACAGGACATCTATGGCTACACCTTC

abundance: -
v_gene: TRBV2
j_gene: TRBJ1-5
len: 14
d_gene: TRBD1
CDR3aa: CASTATGRNQPQHF
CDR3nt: TGTGCCAGCACCGCGACAGGGAGGAATCAGCCCCAGCATTTT

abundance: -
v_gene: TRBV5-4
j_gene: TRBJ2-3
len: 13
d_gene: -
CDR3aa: CASSLSGSDTQYF
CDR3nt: TGTGCCAGCAGCCTCAGCGGGTCAGATACGCAGTATTTT

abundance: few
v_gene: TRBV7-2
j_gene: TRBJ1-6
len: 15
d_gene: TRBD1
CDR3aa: CASSGRDRANSPLHF
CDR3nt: TGTGCCAGCAGCGGCCGGGACAGGGCGAATTCACCCCTCCACTTT

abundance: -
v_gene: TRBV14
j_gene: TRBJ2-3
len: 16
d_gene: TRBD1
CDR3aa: CASSPLRDSLTDTQYF
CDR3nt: TGTGCCAGCAGCCCACTAAGGGACAGCCTCACAGATACGCAGTATTTT

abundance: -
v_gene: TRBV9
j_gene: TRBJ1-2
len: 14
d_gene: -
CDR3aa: CASSVEQNPYGYTF
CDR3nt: TGTGCCAGCAGCGTAGAACAGAACCCCTATGGCTACACCTTC

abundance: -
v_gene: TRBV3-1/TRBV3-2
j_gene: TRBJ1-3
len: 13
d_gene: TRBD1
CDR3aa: CASSQDRLNTIYF
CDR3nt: TGTGCCAGCAGCCAGGACAGGTTAAACACCATATATTTT

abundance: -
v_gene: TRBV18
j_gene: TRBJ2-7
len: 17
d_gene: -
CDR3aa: CASSLMGPPLYNSEQYF
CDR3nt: TGTGCCAGCTCACTCATGGGGCCCCCCCTTTATAACTCCGAGCAGTACTTC

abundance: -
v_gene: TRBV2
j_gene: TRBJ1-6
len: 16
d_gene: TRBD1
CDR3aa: CASSEDRGRSGSPLHF
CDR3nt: TGTGCCAGCAGTGAGGATAGGGGGCGATCTGGCTCACCCCTCCACTTT

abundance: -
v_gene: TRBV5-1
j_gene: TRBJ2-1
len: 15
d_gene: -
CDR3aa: CASSQGLVGGHEQFF
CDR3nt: TGCGCCAGCAGCCAAGGACTAGTGGGGGGGCATGAGCAGTTCTTC

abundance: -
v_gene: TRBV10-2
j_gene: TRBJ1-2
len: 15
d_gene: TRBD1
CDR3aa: CASSEQGGQGDGYTF
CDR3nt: TGCGCCAGCAGTGAACAGGGGGGACAGGGGGATGGCTACACCTTC

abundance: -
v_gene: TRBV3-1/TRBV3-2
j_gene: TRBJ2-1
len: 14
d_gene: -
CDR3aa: CASSQVRGYGEQFF
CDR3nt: TGTGCCAGCAGCCAAGTGCGGGGTTACGGTGAGCAGTTCTTC

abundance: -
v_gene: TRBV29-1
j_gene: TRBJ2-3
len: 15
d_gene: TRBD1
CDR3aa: CSVEGADTGVVTQYF
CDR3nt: TGCAGCGTTGAAGGGGCTGATACAGGGGTAGTTACGCAGTATTTT

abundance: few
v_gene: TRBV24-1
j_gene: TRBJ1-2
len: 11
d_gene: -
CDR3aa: CATSGRGGYTF
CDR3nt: TGTGCCACCAGTGGCAGAGGAGGCTACACCTTC

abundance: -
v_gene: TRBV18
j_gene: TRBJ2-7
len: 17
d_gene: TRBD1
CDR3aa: CASSSLRDRGSSYEQYF
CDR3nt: TGTGCCAGCTCCTCCCTCCGGGACAGGGGAAGCTCCTACGAGCAGTACTTC

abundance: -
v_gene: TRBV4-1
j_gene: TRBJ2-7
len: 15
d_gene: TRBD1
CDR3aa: CASSARGQGIGEQYF
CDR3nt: TGCGCCAGCAGCGCACGGGGACAGGGAATTGGCGAGCAGTACTTC

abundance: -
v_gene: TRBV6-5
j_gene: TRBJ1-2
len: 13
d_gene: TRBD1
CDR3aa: CASSRTGVYGYTF
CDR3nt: TGTGCCAGCAGCCGTACAGGGGTTTATGGCTACACCTTC

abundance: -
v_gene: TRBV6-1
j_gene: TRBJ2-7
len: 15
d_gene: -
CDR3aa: CASSEGRGFSYEQYF
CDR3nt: TGTGCCAGCAGTGAAGGGCGGGGCTTCTCCTACGAGCAGTACTTC

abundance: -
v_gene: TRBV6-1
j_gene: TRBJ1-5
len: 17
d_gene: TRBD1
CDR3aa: CASSDADRGRFNQPQHF
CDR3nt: TGTGCCAGCAGTGACGCCGACAGGGGAAGGTTCAATCAGCCCCAGCATTTT

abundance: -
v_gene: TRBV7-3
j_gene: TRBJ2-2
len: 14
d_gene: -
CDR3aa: CASSFSEGAGELFF
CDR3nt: TGTGCCAGCAGCTTTTCGGAGGGTGCCGGGGAGCTGTTTTTT

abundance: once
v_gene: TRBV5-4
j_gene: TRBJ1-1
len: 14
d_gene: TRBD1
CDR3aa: CASSLRTGGPTAFF
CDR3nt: TGTGCCAGCAGCTTGAGGACAGGGGGACCGACGGCTTTCTTT

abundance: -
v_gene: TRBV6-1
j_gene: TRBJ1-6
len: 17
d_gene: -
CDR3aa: CASSEWPLHDQESPLHF
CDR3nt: TGTGCCAGCAGTGAATGGCCCTTGCACGACCAGGAATCACCCCTCCACTTT

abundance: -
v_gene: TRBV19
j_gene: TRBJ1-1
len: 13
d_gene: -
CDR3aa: CASSIDQGTEAFF
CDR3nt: TGTGCCAGTAGTATAGATCAGGGCACTGAAGCTTTCTTT

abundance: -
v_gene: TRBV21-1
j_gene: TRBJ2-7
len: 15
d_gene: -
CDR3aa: CASSKWAESSYEQYF
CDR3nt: TGTGCCAGCAGCAAGTGGGCAGAGAGCTCCTACGAGCAGTACTTC